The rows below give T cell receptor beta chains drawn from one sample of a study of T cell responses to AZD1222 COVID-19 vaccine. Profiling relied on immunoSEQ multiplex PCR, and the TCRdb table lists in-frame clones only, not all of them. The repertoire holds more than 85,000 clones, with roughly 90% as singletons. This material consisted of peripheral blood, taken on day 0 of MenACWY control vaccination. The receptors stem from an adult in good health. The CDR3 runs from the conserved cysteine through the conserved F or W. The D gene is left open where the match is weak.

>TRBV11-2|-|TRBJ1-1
CASSLAGQSNTEAFF
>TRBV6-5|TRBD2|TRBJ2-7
CASSYSRLAGVEQYF
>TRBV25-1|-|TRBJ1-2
CASSVYQRGYTF
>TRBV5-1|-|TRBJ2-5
CASSLSGLETQYF
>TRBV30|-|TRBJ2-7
CAWSNAYEQYF
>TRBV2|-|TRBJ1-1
CASTIMTMENTEAFF
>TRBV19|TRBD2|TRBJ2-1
CASREGSGNEQFF
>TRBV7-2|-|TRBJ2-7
CASSPTPGVTYEQYF
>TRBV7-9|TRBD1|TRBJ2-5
CASSLVTGDAETQYF
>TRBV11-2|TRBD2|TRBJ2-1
CASSPRAGGEQFF
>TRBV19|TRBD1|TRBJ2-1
CASSAAGTGYNEQFF
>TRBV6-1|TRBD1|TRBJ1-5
CASSESGTGGQLNQPQHF
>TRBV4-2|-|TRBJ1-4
CASSRDLPAGADNHEKLFF
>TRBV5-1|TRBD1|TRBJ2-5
CASTQTGVEETQYF
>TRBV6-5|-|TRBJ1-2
CASSYRAGPYGYTF
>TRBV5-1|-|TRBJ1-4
CASSGGGTNEKLFF
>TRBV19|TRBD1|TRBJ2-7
CASSADRAGENEQYF
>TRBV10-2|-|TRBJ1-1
CASSDSSSYWNTEAFF
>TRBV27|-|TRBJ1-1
CASSLSMFGVGAFF
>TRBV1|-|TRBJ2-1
CTSSPTGTSGGGTYNEQFF
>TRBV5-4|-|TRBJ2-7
CASSRPRGELTYEQYF
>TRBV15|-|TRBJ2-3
CATSRAQGSTDTQYF
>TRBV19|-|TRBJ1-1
CASIGLRQENTEAFF
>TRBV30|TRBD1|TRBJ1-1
CAWIPRTGGTEAFF
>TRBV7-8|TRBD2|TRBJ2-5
CASSTRAGGARETQYF
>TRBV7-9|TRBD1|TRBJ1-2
CASSLTLTGEDNYGYTF
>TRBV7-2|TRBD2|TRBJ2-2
CASSLVGLAGGTGELFF
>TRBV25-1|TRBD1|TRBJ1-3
CASSGQGGNTIYF
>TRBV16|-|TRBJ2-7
CASSPPGRREQYF
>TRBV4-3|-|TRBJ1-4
CASSQDGATNEKLFF
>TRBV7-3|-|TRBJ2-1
CASSLQGGNGPSIRREQLF
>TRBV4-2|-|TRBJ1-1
CASSQLQGNTEAFF
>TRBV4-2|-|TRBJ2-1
CASSRGGSYNEQFF
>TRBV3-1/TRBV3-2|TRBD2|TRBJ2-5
CASSTRGGVTQYF
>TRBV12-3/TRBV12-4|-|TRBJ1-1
CASSFLDSEAFF
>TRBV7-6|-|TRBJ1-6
CASSSGGESPLHF
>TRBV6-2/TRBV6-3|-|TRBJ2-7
CASSSAYEQYF
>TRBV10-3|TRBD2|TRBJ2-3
CAISEPGLVTPTQYF
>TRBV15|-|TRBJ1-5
CATRGLTQPQHF
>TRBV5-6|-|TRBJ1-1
CASASHGNTEAFF
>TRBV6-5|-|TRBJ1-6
CASSPRRNSPLHF
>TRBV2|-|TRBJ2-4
CASSDLNIQYF
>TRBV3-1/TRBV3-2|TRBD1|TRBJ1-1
CASSQPTGAMNTEAFF
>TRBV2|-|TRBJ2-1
CASSRSKDSLSYNEQFF
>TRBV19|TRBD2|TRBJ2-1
CASSHSSGSLNEQFF
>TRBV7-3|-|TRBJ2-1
CASSQGFGEQFF
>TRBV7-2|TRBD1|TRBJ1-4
CASSLDRGVTNEKLFF
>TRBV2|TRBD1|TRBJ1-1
CASSEEGARNTEAFF
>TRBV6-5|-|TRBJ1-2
CASSSRTARDSYTF
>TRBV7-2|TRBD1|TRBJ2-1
CASSSTGTGWNEQFF
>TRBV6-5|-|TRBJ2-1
CASSFVGSPYNEQFF
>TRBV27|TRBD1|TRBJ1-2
CASSLRGQGAYGYTF
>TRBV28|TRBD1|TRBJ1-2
CASSPGTGAGGYTF
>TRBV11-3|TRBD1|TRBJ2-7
CASSHGQGINEQYF
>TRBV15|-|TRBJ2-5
CATSRAYRGQGEETQYF